This T cell receptor beta chain was identified during a study of T cell changes during pregnancy in multiple sclerosis. In its sample, this clone was seen once. Sequencing used immunoSEQ multiplex PCR; TCRdb keeps in-frame clones, though not all of them. Of tens of thousands of clones in the sample, approximately 91% were seen once. V dropped 8 bases and J dropped 7 bases, with 20 bases sitting between them. The CDR3 is 13 residues long. Germline V gene data show CDR1 as GTSNPN and CDR2 as SVGIG (reference sequence). The rearrangement links TRBV30 to TRBJ1-2; a possible D gene is TRBD1 (6 bases). This receptor was taken from a female donor with multiple sclerosis, enrolled in a pregnancy study. Sequencing was performed on peripheral blood, taken in the third trimester of pregnancy. The DNA for the CDR3 is TGTGCCAGCACCGGGACACGGATCGGTGGCTACACCTTC. Translating gives CASTGTRIGGYTF.